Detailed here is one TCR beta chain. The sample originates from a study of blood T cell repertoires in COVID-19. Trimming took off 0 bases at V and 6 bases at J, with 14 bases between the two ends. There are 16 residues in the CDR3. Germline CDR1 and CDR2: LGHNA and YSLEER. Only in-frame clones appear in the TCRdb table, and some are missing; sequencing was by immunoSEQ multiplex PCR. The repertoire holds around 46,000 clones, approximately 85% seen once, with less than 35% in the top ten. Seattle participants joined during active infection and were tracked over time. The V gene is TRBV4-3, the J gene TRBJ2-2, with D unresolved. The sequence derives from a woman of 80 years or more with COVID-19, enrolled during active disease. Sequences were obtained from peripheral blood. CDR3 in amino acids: CASSQDLLTGSGELFF. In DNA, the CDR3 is TGCGCCAGCAGCCAAGATCTCCTCACCGGGTCCGGGGAGCTGTTTTTT.